This TCR beta chain was recovered during a study of T cells in Graves' hyperthyroidism and ophthalmopathy. A few counts support this clonotype. Its antigen is currently unknown. What was amplified from RNA transcripts were TCR beta CDR3 regions. A first-round RT-PCR of the TCR CDR3 used the HTBI primer set. TCRdb fed the multiplex PCR reads into MiXCR, producing one record per CDR3 protein. This sample has about 640,000 distinct CDR3 sequences; roughly 20% occur once, and the top ten carry about 34%. The study, taken as a whole, reports: The majority of expanded thyroid clonotypes above 0.001 also appeared in blood.

Germline CDR1 and CDR2: MNHEY and SVGEGT. This CDR3 contains 15 residues. V lost 2 bases and J lost 5, with 15 bases in between. The sequence was collected from a young man with Graves' ophthalmopathy. The sequencing sample was made of blood. The chain employs TRBV6-2 or TRBV6-3 and TRBJ2-5, with D possibly matching TRBD1 (5 bases). This CDR3 reads CASSYGRASGETQYF. The DNA of the CDR3 is TGTGCCAGCAGTTACGGCAGGGCATCTGGGGAGACCCAGTACTTC.